This T cell receptor beta chain was captured in a study of blood T cell repertoires in COVID-19. The germline CDR1 and CDR2 sequences are SGHTA and FQGNSA. Trimming cost V 8 bases and J 5 bases, with 21 bases left between them. The CDR3 length is 15 residues. Measured with immunoSEQ multiplex PCR; TCRdb has only the in-frame clones, and not every one. The table lists about 230,000 clones, roughly 88% of them singletons. The rearrangement joins TRBV7-2 to TRBJ2-5; a possible D gene is TRBD1 (6 bases). Sequencing used peripheral blood. The receptor was derived from a middle-aged woman who had recovered from COVID-19. The CDR3 reads CASGVGGFQGETQYF. CDR3 bases: TGTGCCAGCGGGGTAGGCGGGTTCCAGGGGGAGACCCAGTACTTC.